The TCR beta chain under discussion was sequenced for a study of blood T cell repertoires in COVID-19. As for the study in general: Italy, Spain and the United States were the sources of the convalescent and acute COVID-19 samples. In each case, the material was cDNA or gDNA derived from T cells, B-cell-depleted T cells, or PBMCs.

This clone was seen a single time. CDR3 length: 12 residues. The V end lost 5 bases, the J end lost 5 bases, and 9 bases lay between the germline ends. Germline CDR1 is SGHNT and CDR2 is YENEEA. Original data processing: For nucleated cells, counts were estimated from reference gene primer amplification. Libraries were prepared by immunoSEQ multiplex PCR; TCRdb keeps only in-frame clonotypes and omits some of them. V, J and clone size derive from that table, while D and trimming were established from the DNA sequence. Seen here are some 120,000 clones, 83% observed once, and the top ten hold approximately 2.5%.

The origin of this receptor is a man aged 25 to 40 with acute or convalescent COVID-19. The material sequenced was peripheral blood. J is TRBJ1-1 and V is TRBV11-3; D not certain. The CDR3 here is CASSRSGTEAFF. The CDR3 DNA reads as TGTGCCAGCAGCAGATCAGGAACTGAAGCTTTCTTT.